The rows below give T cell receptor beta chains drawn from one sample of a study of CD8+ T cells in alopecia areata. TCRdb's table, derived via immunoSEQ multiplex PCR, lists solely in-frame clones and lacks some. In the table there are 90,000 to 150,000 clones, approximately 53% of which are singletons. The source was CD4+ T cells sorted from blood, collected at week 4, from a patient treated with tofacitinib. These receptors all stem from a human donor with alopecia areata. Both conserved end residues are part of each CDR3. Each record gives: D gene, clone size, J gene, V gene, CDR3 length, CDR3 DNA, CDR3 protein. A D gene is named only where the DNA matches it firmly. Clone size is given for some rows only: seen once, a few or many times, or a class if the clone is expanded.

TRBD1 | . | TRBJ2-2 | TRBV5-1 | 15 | TGCGCCAGCAGCTTGGGGACAGGGTACACCGGGGAGCTGTTTTTT | CASSLGTGYTGELFF
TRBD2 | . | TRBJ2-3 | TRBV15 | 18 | TGTGCCACCAGCAGGGACCGAAAGCGGGGATCTAGCACAGATACGCAGTATTTT | CATSRDRKRGSSTDTQYF
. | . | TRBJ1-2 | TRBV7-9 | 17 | TGTGCCAGCAACCGAAGGGAGAGGGGCCTTTCTAAGTATGGCTACACCTTC | CASNRRERGLSKYGYTF
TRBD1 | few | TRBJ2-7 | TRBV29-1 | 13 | TGCAGCGTTGGGGGACAGTCTACCTACGAGCAGTACTTC | CSVGGQSTYEQYF
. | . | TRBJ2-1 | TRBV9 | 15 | TGTGCCAGCAGCCCGGACGGCCCCAACCACAATGAGCAGTTCTTC | CASSPDGPNHNEQFF
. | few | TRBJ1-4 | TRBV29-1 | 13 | TGCAGCGTTGCAAGGGGCCCGGGGGAAAAACTGTTTTTT | CSVARGPGEKLFF
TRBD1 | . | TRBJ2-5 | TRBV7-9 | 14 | TGTGCCAGCAGCTTAGGGGACAGGGGTCAGACCCAGTACTTC | CASSLGDRGQTQYF
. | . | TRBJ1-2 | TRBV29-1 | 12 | TGCAGCGTTGAGCGGGGCACCTATGGCTACACCTTC | CSVERGTYGYTF
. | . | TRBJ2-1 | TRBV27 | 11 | TGTGCCAGCAGTCACTACAATGAGCAGTTCTTC | CASSHYNEQFF
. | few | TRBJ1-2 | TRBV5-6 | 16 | TGTGCCAGCAGCTTGTTTACAGGCGACCCTAACTATGGCTACACCTTC | CASSLFTGDPNYGYTF
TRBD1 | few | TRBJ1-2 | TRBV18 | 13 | TGTGCCAGCTCACCGGGACAGGACTATGGCTACACCTTC | CASSPGQDYGYTF
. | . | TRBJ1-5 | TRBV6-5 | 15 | TGTGCCAGCAGTTACACGGGGGTGGCCAATCAGCCCCAGCATTTT | CASSYTGVANQPQHF
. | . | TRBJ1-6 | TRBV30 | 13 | TGTGCCTGGAGTGGGCAGGGAAATTCACCCCTCCACTTT | CAWSGQGNSPLHF
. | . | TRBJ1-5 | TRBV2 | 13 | TGTGCCAGCGGTGCAAGGTCCAATCAGCCCCAGCATTTT | CASGARSNQPQHF
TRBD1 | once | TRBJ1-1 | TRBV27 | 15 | TGTGCCAGCAGTTCAATACAGGGGACGGGGACTGAAGCTTTCTTT | CASSSIQGTGTEAFF
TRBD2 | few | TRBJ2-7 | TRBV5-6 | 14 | TGTGCCAGCAGCTTGCCGGGGGGTATCTACGAGCAGTACTTC | CASSLPGGIYEQYF
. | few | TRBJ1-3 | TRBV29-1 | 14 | TGCAGCGTCCAAGGGAGAGCCTCTGGAAACACCATATATTTT | CSVQGRASGNTIYF
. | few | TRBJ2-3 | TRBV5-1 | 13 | TGCGCCAGCAGCGAACAGGGAACAGATACGCAGTATTTT | CASSEQGTDTQYF
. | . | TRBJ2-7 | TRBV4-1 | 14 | TGCGCCAGCAGCCAAGCGGAACAATCCTACGAGCAGTACTTC | CASSQAEQSYEQYF
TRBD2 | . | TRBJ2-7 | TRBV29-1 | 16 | TGCAGCGTTGAAAGGACTAGCGGGGGTTTCACCTACGAGCAGTACTTC | CSVERTSGGFTYEQYF
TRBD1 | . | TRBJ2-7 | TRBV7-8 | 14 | TGTGCCAGCAGCTTAGAGGGACAGGGTCGCGAGCAGTACTTC | CASSLEGQGREQYF
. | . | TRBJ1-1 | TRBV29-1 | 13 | TGCAGCGTTGGGACAGCAATGAACACTGAAGCTTTCTTT | CSVGTAMNTEAFF
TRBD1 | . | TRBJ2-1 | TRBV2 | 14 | TGTGCCAGCAATTTGGGACAGGGAAACGCAGGGCAGTTCTTC | CASNLGQGNAGQFF
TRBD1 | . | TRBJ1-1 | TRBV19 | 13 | TGTGCCAGTACCCAAGACAGGGACACTGAAGCTTTCTTT | CASTQDRDTEAFF
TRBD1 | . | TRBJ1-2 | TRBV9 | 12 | TGTGCCAGCAGCGTAGCCGGGACAGACTACACCTTC | CASSVAGTDYTF
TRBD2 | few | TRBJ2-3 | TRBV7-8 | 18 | TGTGCCAGCAGCTTAGCCCAGGGACTAGCGGGTCTGAGAGATACGCAGTATTTT | CASSLAQGLAGLRDTQYF
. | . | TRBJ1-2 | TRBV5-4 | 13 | TGTGCCAGCAGCGGACAGCCTAACTATGGCTACACCTTC | CASSGQPNYGYTF
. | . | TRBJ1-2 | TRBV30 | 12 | TGTGCCTGGAGTAGCACCGGAGATGGCTACACCTTC | CAWSSTGDGYTF
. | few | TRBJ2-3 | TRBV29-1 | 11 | TGCAGCGTTGAACCAGGGAGTACGCAGTATTTT | CSVEPGSTQYF
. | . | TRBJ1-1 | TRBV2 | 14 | TGTGCCAGCAGTGAAGAGGGGGGATACACTGAAGCTTTCTTT | CASSEEGGYTEAFF
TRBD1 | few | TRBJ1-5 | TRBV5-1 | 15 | TGCGCCAGCAGCCCGGGACAGGCCTCTCTTGAGGCCCAGCATTTT | CASSPGQASLEAQHF
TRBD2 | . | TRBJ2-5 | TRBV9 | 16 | TGTGCCAGCAGCGTAGGAATAGCGGGATTCCAAGAGACCCAGTACTTC | CASSVGIAGFQETQYF
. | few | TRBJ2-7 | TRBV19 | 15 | TGTGCCAGTAGTCCGCTGGCGCTGAGCTCCTACGAGCAGTACTTC | CASSPLALSSYEQYF
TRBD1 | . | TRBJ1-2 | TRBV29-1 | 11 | TGCAGCGTTCGACAGGGTGGTGGCTACACCTTC | CSVRQGGGYTF
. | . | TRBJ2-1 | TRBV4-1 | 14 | TGCGCCAGCAGCCAAATGGACGCGATAGATGAGCAGTTCTTC | CASSQMDAIDEQFF
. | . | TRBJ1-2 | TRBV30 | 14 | TGTGCCTGGAGTGTAGAGGGGGATCTCTATGGCTACACCTTC | CAWSVEGDLYGYTF
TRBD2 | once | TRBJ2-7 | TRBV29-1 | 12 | TGCAGCGTTGAGGGAGGGACCTACGAGCAGTACTTC | CSVEGGTYEQYF
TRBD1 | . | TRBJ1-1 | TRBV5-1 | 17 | TGCGCCAGCAGCTTGGTCGCAGGGGGGATCGTGAACACTGAAGCTTTCTTT | CASSLVAGGIVNTEAFF
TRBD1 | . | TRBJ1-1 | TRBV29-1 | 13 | TGCAGCGTCGACAGGGTCCTGAACACTGAAGCTTTCTTT | CSVDRVLNTEAFF
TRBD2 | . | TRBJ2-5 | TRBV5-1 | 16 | TGCGCCAGCAGCCCATGGGGTAGCGGGGTCCAAGAGACCCAGTACTTC | CASSPWGSGVQETQYF
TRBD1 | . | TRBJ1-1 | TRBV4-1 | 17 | TGCGCCAGCAGCCAAGAAGCTCAGGGGGCGCGGTACACTGAAGCTTTCTTT | CASSQEAQGARYTEAFF
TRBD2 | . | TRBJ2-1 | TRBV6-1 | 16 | TGTGCCAGCAGTGACCTAGCGGGAGGTGCCTACAATGAGCAGTTCTTC | CASSDLAGGAYNEQFF
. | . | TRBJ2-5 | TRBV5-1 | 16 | TGCGCCAGCAGCTTGAAACCGGCGACAGCACAAGAGACCCAGTACTTC | CASSLKPATAQETQYF
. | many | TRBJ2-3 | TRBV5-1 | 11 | TGCGCCAGCAGCTTGAGAGATACGCAGTATTTT | CASSLRDTQYF
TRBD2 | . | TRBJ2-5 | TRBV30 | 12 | TGTGCCTGGAGGAGGCTAGCGGGGACCCAGTACTTC | CAWRRLAGTQYF
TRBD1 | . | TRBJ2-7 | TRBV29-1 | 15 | TGCAGCGTTGAAGGACAGGGGGCTACTTCGTACGAGCAGTACTTC | CSVEGQGATSYEQYF
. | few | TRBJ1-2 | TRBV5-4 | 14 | TGTGCCAGCAGTCCTGGGACGGGTACCTATGGCTACACCTTC | CASSPGTGTYGYTF
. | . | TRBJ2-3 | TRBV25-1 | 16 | TGTGCCAGCAGTAACCCCGGAGGCCAGAGGGAAGATACGCAGTATTTT | CASSNPGGQREDTQYF
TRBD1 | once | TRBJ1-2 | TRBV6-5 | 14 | TGTGCCAGCAGTCGGGACAGCGCTAACTATGGCTACACCTTC | CASSRDSANYGYTF
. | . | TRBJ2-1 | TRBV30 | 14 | TGTGCCTGGAGTGTTGACAGCTCCTACAATGAGCAGTTCTTC | CAWSVDSSYNEQFF
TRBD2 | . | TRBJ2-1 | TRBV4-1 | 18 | TGCGCCAGCAGCCAGCACAAAGCGGGGGGTAGCTCCTACAATGAGCAGTTCTTC | CASSQHKAGGSSYNEQFF
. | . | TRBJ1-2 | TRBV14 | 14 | TGTGCCAGCAGCCAAGGTACAGGGCATGGCGGCTACACCTTC | CASSQGTGHGGYTF
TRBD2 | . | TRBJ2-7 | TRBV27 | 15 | TGTGCCAGCAGGGCGAGCGGGGGGGCCATCTACGAGCAGTACTTC | CASRASGGAIYEQYF
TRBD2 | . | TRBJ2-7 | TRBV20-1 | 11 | TGCAGTGCGAAGCGGGACTACGAGCAGTACTTC | CSAKRDYEQYF
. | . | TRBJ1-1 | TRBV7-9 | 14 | TGTGCCAGCAGCTTAATGGGACAGAACACTGAAGCTTTCTTT | CASSLMGQNTEAFF